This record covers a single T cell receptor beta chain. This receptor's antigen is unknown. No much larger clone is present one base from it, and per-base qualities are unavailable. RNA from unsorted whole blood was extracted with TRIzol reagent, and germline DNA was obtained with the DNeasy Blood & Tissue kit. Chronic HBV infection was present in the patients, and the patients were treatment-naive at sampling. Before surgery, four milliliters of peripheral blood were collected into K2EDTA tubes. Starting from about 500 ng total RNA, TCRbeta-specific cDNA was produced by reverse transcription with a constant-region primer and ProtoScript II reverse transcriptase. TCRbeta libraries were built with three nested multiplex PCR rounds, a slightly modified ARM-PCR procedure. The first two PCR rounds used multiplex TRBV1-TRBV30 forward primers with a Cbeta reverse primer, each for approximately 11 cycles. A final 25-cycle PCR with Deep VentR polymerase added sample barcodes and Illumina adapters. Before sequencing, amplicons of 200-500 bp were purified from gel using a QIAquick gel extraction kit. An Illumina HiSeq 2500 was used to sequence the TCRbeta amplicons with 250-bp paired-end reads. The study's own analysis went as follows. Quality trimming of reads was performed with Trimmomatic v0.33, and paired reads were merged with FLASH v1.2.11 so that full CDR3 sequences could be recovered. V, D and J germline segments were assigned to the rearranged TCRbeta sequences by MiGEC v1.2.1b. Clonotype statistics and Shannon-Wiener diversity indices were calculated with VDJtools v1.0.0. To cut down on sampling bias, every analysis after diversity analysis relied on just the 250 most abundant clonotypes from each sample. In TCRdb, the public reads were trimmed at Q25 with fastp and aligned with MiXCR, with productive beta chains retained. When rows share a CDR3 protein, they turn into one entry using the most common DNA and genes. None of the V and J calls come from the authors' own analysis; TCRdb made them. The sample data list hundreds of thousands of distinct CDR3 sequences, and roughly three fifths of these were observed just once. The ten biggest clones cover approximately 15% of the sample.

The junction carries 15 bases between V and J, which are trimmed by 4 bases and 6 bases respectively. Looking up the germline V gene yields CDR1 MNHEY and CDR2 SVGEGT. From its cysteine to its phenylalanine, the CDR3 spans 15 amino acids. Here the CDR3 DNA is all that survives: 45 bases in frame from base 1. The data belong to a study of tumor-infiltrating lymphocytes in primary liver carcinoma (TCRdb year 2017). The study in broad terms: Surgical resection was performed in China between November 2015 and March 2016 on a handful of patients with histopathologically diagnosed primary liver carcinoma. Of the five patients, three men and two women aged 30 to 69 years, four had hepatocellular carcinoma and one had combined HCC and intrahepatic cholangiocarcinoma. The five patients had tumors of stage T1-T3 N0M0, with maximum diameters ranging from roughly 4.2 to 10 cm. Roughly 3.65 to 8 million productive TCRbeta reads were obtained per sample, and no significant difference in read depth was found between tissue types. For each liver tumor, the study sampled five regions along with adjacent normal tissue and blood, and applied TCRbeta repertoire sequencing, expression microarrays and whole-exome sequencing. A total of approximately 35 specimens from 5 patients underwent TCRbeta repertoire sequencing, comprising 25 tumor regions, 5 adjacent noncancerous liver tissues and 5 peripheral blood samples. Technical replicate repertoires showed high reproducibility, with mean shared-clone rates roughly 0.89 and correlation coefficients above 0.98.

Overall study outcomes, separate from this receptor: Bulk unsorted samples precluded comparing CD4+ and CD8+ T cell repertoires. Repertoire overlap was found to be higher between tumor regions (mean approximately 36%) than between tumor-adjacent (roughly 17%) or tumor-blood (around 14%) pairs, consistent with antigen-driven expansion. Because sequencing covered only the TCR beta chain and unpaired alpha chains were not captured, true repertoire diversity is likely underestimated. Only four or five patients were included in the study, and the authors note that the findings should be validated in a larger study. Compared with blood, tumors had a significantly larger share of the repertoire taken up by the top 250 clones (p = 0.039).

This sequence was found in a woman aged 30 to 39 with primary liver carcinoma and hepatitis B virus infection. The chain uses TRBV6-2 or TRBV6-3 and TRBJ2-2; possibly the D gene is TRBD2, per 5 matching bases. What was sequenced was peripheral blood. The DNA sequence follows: TGTGCCAGCAGTTTGGTGGGAGCCCTCTCCGGGGAGCTGTTTTTT. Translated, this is CASSLVGALSGELFF.